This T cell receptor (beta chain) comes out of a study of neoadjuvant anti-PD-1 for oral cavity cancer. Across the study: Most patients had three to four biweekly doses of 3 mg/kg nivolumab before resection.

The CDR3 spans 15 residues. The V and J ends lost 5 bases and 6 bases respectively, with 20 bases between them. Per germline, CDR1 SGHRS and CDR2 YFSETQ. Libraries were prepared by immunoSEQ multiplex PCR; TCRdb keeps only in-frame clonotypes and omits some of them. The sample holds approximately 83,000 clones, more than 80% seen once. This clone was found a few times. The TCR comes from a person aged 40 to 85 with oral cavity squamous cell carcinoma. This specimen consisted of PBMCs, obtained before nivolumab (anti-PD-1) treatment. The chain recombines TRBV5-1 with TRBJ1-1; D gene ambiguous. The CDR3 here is CASSPLRDPYAEAFF. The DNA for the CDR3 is TGCGCCAGCAGTCCACTCCGAGACCCTTACGCTGAAGCTTTCTTT. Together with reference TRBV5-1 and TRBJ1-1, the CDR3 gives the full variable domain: KAGVTQTPRYLIKTRGQQVTLSCSPISGHRSVSWYQQTPGQGLQFLFEYFSETQRNKGNFPGRFSGRQFSNSRSEMNVSTLELGDSALYLCASSPLRDPYAEAFFGQGTRLTVV.